The sequence of this T cell receptor beta chain was determined in a study of identical twins. A single record per CDR3 protein comes from TCRdb applying MiXCR to the 5' RACE reads. This table holds about 700,000 distinct CDR3 sequences, less than 10% found once. A few counts support this clonotype. The V gene lost 0 bases and the J gene lost 5 bases, with 14 bases spanning the gap. The CDR3 totals 15 residues. Germline values: CDR1 SGHDN, CDR2 FVKESK. These data also featured in a second study, about yellow fever vaccine responses in identical twins.

This TCR was sampled from a woman in her late teens or twenties in good health. Specimen: PBMCs. The chain links TRBV14 to TRBJ2-7; D not resolved. DNA of the CDR3: TGTGCCAGCAGCCAAGATCCGGGTTTCAGCCACGAGCAGTACTTC. Protein sequence: CASSQDPGFSHEQYF.